This is a list of T cell receptor beta chains from one sample in a study of shared clonotypes between healthy human individuals. Profiling relied on immunoSEQ multiplex PCR, and the TCRdb table lists in-frame clones only, not all of them. Of hundreds of thousands of clones in the sample, about 96% were seen once. The specimen sequenced was naive CD8+ T cells sorted from blood. These receptors originate from a woman aged 25-40 years in good health. Both conserved end residues are part of each CDR3. Fields, in order: clone size, CDR3 length, J gene, D gene, V gene, CDR3 protein, CDR3 DNA. A D gene is named only where the DNA matches it firmly. Expanded clones get a size class; other rows say once, few or many, or leave the size out.

>-|12|TRBJ2-7|-|TRBV28
CASSALGLEQYF
TGTGCCAGCAGTGCCCTCGGCCTCGAGCAGTACTTC
>-|13|TRBJ1-1|-|TRBV6-1
CASSGRMNTEAFF
TGTGCCAGCAGTGGACGGATGAACACTGAAGCTTTCTTT
>-|11|TRBJ2-7|-|TRBV19
CASMGVYEQYF
TGTGCCAGTATGGGAGTTTACGAGCAGTACTTC
>few|15|TRBJ1-4|TRBD1|TRBV7-9
CASSASTGRNEKLFF
TGTGCCAGCAGCGCGTCGACAGGGCGGAATGAAAAACTGTTTTTT
>-|13|TRBJ1-1|-|TRBV28
CASSSSENTEAFF
TGTGCCAGCAGTTCCTCAGAGAACACTGAAGCTTTCTTT
>-|15|TRBJ2-7|-|TRBV4-1
CASSQGLGESYEQYF
TGCGCCAGCAGCCAAGGGTTGGGGGAGTCCTACGAGCAGTACTTC
>-|17|TRBJ2-6|-|TRBV7-6
CASSLASGASGANVLTF
TGTGCCAGCAGCTTAGCTTCTGGGGCCTCTGGGGCCAACGTCCTGACTTTC
>-|15|TRBJ2-7|TRBD1|TRBV7-6
CASSPVGTGAYEQYF
TGTGCCAGCAGCCCAGTCGGGACAGGGGCCTACGAGCAGTACTTC
>-|12|TRBJ2-1|-|TRBV6-6
CASSREFNEQFF
TGTGCCAGCAGCCGCGAATTCAATGAGCAGTTCTTC
>-|14|TRBJ2-7|-|TRBV10-1
CASSPAGDSYEQYF
TGCGCCAGCAGTCCTGCCGGGGATTCCTACGAGCAGTACTTC
>-|15|TRBJ2-7|-|TRBV28
CASSRRGYFGYEQYF
TGTGCCAGCAGTCGAAGGGGTTACTTTGGCTACGAGCAGTACTTC
>-|15|TRBJ1-4|-|TRBV28
CASRNSFWGNEKLFF
TGTGCCAGCAGAAACTCGTTCTGGGGTAATGAAAAACTGTTTTTT
>-|11|TRBJ2-1|-|TRBV1
CTSSLRNEQFF
TGCACCAGCAGCCTTCGCAATGAGCAGTTCTTC
>-|13|TRBJ1-1|TRBD1|TRBV7-6
CASSSTGAVTAFF
TGTGCCAGCAGTTCGACAGGGGCGGTGACAGCTTTCTTT
>-|15|TRBJ2-1|TRBD2|TRBV5-4
CASSFSGSSYNEQFF
TGTGCCAGCAGCTTTAGCGGGTCCTCCTACAATGAGCAGTTCTTC
>-|12|TRBJ1-1|TRBD1|TRBV6-6
CASVRGGGEAFF
TGTGCCAGCGTCCGAGGGGGCGGTGAAGCTTTCTTT
>-|14|TRBJ1-1|-|TRBV30
CAWITEGRNTEAFF
TGTGCCTGGATTACAGAGGGGCGGAACACTGAAGCTTTCTTT
>-|14|TRBJ2-3|TRBD2|TRBV28
CASRLAGESDTQYF
TGTGCCAGTCGACTAGCGGGAGAATCTGATACGCAGTATTTT
>-|14|TRBJ2-1|-|TRBV28
CASREAEGYNEQFF
TGTGCCAGCAGGGAAGCGGAGGGTTACAATGAGCAGTTCTTC
>-|17|TRBJ2-7|TRBD1|TRBV4-2
CASSQEGGQGESYEQYF
TGTGCCAGCAGCCAAGAGGGAGGACAGGGGGAATCCTACGAGCAGTACTTC
>-|13|TRBJ2-5|TRBD1|TRBV7-9
CASRRTGLETQYF
TGTGCCAGCAGACGGACAGGGTTAGAGACCCAGTACTTC
>-|17|TRBJ2-1|-|TRBV4-2
CASSQSEGEGPHNEQFF
TGTGCCAGCAGCCAAAGTGAGGGGGAGGGCCCTCACAATGAGCAGTTCTTC
>-|15|TRBJ2-2|-|TRBV28
CASRPTASNTGELFF
TGTGCCAGCAGGCCGACAGCTTCGAACACCGGGGAGCTGTTTTTT
>-|15|TRBJ1-3|-|TRBV5-4
CASSYTADSGNTIYF
TGTGCCAGCAGCTACACAGCGGACTCTGGAAACACCATATATTTT
>-|15|TRBJ2-2|TRBD1|TRBV28
CATQGAVESLGELFF
TGTGCCACCCAGGGGGCGGTAGAAAGTCTCGGGGAGCTGTTTTTT
>few|13|TRBJ2-3|-|TRBV2
CASSGPNTDTQYF
TGTGCCAGCTCGGGACCGAACACAGATACGCAGTATTTT
>many|16|TRBJ2-3|-|TRBV13
CASSLESGESPDTQYF
TGTGCCAGCAGCTTAGAGTCCGGGGAGAGCCCAGATACGCAGTATTTT
>-|14|TRBJ1-5|TRBD1|TRBV5-4
CASSPGQGGQPQHF
TGTGCCAGCAGCCCTGGACAGGGAGGTCAGCCCCAGCATTTT
>-|14|TRBJ2-4|TRBD1|TRBV4-1
CASSPRTGENIQYF
TGCGCCAGCAGCCCCCGGACAGGCGAAAACATTCAGTACTTC
>-|16|TRBJ2-5|-|TRBV19
CASSGIVTAPEETQYF
TGTGCCAGTAGCGGCATAGTGACAGCCCCTGAAGAGACCCAGTACTTC
>-|17|TRBJ2-5|-|TRBV7-9
CASSLGGEAWNGETQYF
TGTGCCAGCAGCTTAGGGGGGGAAGCCTGGAATGGGGAGACCCAGTACTTC
>-|12|TRBJ2-7|-|TRBV15
CATGDTSYEQYF
TGTGCCACCGGGGACACCTCTTACGAGCAGTACTTC
>-|13|TRBJ2-7|-|TRBV9
CASSVEDTSEQYF
TGTGCCAGCAGCGTAGAGGACACTAGCGAGCAGTACTTC
>-|15|TRBJ2-7|TRBD2|TRBV4-2
CASSQGGGSPDEQYF
TGTGCCAGCAGCCAAGGGGGCGGGAGCCCGGATGAGCAGTACTTC
>-|13|TRBJ1-1|TRBD1|TRBV2
CASSELGQGPYFF
TGTGCCAGCAGTGAATTGGGACAGGGTCCGTATTTCTTT
>-|14|TRBJ2-7|TRBD1|TRBV2
CASSGWTGAGEQYF
TGTGCCAGCAGCGGGTGGACAGGGGCAGGCGAGCAGTACTTC
>-|13|TRBJ2-1|-|TRBV28
CASSLAQGNEQFF
TGTGCCAGCAGTTTAGCCCAGGGCAACGAGCAGTTCTTC
>-|12|TRBJ1-1|-|TRBV5-4
CASSHLDTEAFF
TGTGCCAGCAGCCACCTAGACACTGAAGCTTTCTTT
>-|17|TRBJ2-2|-|TRBV25-1
CASSEYTASRNTGELFF
TGTGCCAGCAGTGAATATACGGCTAGTCGTAACACCGGGGAGCTGTTTTTT
>-|16|TRBJ2-7|-|TRBV28
CASSCTRPPTSYEQYF
TGTGCCAGCAGTTGCACTCGTCCCCCGACGTCCTACGAGCAGTACTTC